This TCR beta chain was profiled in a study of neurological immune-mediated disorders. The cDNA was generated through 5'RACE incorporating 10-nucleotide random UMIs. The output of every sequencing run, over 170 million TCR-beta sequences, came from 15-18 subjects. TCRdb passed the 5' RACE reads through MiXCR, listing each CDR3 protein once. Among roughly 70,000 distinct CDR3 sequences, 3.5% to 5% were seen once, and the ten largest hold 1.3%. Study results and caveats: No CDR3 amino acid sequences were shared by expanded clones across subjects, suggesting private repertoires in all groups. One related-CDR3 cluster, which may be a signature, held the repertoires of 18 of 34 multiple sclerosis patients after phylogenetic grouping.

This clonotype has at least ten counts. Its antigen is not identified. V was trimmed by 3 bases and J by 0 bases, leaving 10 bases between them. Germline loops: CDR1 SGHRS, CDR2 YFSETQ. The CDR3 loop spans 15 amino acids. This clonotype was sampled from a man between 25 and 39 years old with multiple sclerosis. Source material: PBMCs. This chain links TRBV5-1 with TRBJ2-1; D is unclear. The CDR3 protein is CASSSDEHSYNEQFF. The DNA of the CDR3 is TGCGCCAGCAGCTCGGACGAGCACTCCTACAATGAGCAGTTCTTC. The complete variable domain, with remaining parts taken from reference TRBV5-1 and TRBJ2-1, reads KAGVTQTPRYLIKTRGQQVTLSCSPISGHRSVSWYQQTPGQGLQFLFEYFSETQRNKGNFPGRFSGRQFSNSRSEMNVSTLELGDSALYLCASSSDEHSYNEQFFGPGTRLTVL.